This TCR beta chain originates from a study of T cell repertoires in cytomegalovirus infection. TCRdb used MiXCR to reprocess the reads, holding one entry per CDR3 protein. Here the sample spans 310,000 or so distinct CDR3 sequences, about 17% being singletons. Ten or more counts support this clonotype. Its antigen is unidentified. General study findings and limits: Dominating the ex vivo response were TCR beta clonotypes that were CMV-specific and HLA-C-restricted.

V was trimmed by 4 bases and J by 5 bases, leaving 9 bases between them. This CDR3 has 13 amino acids. Material for sequencing was PBMCs. The sequence was obtained from a human donor in good health (CMV status not recorded). Some clones in this sample may be carry-over from other donors' samples. The genes are TRBV12-3 or TRBV12-4 and TRBJ1-3; D remains unclear. The CDR3 DNA is TGTGCCAGCAGTTATGGAGGCCGAAACACCATATATTTT. This sequence encodes CASSYGGRNTIYF.